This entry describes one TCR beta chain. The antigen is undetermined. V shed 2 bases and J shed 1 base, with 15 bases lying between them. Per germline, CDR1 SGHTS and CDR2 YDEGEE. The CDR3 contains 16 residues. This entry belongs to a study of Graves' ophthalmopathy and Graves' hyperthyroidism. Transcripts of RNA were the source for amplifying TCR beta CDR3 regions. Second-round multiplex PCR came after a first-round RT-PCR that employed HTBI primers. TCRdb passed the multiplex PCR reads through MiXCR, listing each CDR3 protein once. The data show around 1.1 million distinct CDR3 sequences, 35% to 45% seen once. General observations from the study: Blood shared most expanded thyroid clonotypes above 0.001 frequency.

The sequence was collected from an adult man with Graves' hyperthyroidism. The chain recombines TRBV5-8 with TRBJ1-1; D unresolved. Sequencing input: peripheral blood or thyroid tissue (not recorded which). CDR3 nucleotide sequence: TGTGCCAGCAGCTTTTTACCGGACCCCCCGAACACTGAAGCTTTCTTT. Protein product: CASSFLPDPPNTEAFF.